The T cell receptor beta chain described here comes from a study of patients and donors after allogeneic stem cell transplantation. Via MiXCR, TCRdb re-called the RT-PCR reads, giving one row per CDR3 protein. The table includes roughly 26,000 distinct CDR3 sequences, 8.1% detected once. At least ten counts were recorded for this clonotype. CDR3 length: 18 residues. Germline values: CDR1 SGHAT, CDR2 FQDESV (reference sequence). Between the trimmed V and J ends, which lost 5 bases and 3 bases, there was a span of 20 bases. The V call is TRBV11-1, the J call TRBJ2-6; D tentatively reads TRBD1 or TRBD2 (6 bases each). Specimen: blood, either unsorted or a sorted T cell fraction (not recorded which). The clonotype originates from a human donor who was either an allogeneic HSCT recipient or a stem cell or donor lymphocyte infusion donor (not recorded which). It is not recorded whose cells these are; they may come from a transplant donor. The CDR3 spells CASSLHIPGAGGANVLTF. In DNA form, the CDR3 reads TGTGCCAGCAGCCTACACATTCCGGGGGCGGGTGGGGCCAACGTCCTGACTTTC.